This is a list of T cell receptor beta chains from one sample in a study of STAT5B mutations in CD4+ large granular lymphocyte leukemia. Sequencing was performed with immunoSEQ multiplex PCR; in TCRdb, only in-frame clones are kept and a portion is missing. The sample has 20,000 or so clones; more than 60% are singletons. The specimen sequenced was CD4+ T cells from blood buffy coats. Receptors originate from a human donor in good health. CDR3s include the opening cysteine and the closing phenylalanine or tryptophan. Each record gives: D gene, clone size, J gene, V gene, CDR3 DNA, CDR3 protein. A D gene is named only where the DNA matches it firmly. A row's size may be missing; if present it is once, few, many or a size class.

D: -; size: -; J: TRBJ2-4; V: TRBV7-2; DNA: TGTGCCAGCAGACCTGATAATAACATTCAGTACTTC; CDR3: CASRPDNNIQYF
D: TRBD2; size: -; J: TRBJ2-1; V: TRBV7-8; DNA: TGTGCCAGCAGCTTAGGCGGGGGGCAGCAGCAGTTCTTC; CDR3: CASSLGGGQQQFF
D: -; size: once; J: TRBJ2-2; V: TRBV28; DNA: TGTGCCAGCAGTTCTATAAGAGCGGAGCTGTTTTTT; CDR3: CASSSIRAELFF
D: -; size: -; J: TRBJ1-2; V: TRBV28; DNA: TGTGCCAGCAGTTTCGGCAGTTACTATGGCTACACCTTC; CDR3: CASSFGSYYGYTF
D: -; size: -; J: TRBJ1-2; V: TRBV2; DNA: TGTGCCAGCAGCGGAAAACTCTCTGTATATGGCTACACCTTC; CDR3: CASSGKLSVYGYTF
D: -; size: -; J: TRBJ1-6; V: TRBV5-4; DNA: TGTGCCAGCAGCTTGGGACAGGCAAATTCACCCCTCCACTTT; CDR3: CASSLGQANSPLHF
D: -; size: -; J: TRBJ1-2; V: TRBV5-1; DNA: TGCGCCAGCAGCTTGGATTTGCGGGGCTATGGCTACACCTTC; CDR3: CASSLDLRGYGYTF
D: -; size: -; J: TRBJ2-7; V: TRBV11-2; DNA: TGTGCCAGCAGCTTAGGGGGGGTCTACGAGCAGTACTTC; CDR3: CASSLGGVYEQYF
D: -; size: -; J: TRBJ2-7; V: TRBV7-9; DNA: TGTGCCAGCAGCCACCGGGACACCTCCTACGAGCAGTACTTC; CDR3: CASSHRDTSYEQYF
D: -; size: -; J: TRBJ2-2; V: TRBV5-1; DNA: TGCGCCAGCAGCCTTCTTTCAGGGGGAGGCACCGGGGAGCTGTTTTTT; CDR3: CASSLLSGGGTGELFF
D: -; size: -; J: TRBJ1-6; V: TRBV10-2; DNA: TGCGCCAGCAGACCCCCCCCAGGGATTAATTCACCCCTCCACTTT; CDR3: CASRPPPGINSPLHF
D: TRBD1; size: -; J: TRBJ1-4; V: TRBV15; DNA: TGTGCCACCAGCAGAGAGGCCACAGGGGTTCTAACTAATGAAAAACTGTTTTTT; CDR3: CATSREATGVLTNEKLFF
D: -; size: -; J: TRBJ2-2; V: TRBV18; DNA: TGTGCCAGCTCACCCAGGAGCACCGGGGAGCTGTTTTTT; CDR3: CASSPRSTGELFF
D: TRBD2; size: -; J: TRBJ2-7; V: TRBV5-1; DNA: TGCGCCAGCAGCTGGACCTTAGCGGGGCCGCCCTACGAGCAGTACTTC; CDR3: CASSWTLAGPPYEQYF
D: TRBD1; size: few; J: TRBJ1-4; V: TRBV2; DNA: TGTGCCAGCGCGAAGGGGGGACAGAATGAAAAACTGTTTTTT; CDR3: CASAKGGQNEKLFF
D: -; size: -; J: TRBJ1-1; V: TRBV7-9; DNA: TGTGCCAGCAGCTTCCAGACGGTGAACACTGAAGCTTTCTTT; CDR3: CASSFQTVNTEAFF
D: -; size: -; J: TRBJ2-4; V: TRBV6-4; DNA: TGTGCCAGCAGTGTGGGGCAGGGAAACATTCAGTACTTC; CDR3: CASSVGQGNIQYF
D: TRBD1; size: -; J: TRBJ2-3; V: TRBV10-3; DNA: TGTGCCACCTTTGATACAGGGGCTAGCACAGATACGCAGTATTTT; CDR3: CATFDTGASTDTQYF
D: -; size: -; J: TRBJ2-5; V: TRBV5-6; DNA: TGTGCCAGCAGCTTGAAACAAAACAGTCTTTTTCAAGAGACCCAGTACTTC; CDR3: CASSLKQNSLFQETQYF
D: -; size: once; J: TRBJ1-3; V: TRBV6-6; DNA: TGTGCCAGCACCAAAGACCGGGCCTCTGGAAACACCATATATTTT; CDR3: CASTKDRASGNTIYF
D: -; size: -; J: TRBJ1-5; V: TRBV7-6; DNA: TGTGCCAGCAGCTTAGGTCAGGGGTCGGGGCAGCCCCAGCATTTT; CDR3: CASSLGQGSGQPQHF
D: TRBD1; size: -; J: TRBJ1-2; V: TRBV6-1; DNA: TGTGCCAGCAGTGAACTGCGCAGGGGGCCTGGCTACACCTTC; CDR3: CASSELRRGPGYTF
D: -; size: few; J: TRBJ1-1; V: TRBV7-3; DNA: TGTGCCAGCAGCTTGAGTAATTTGAACACTGAAGCTTTCTTT; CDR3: CASSLSNLNTEAFF
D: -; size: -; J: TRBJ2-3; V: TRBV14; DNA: TGTGCCAGCAGCCACCCGTCCAGCTTAACAGATACGCAGTATTTT; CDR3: CASSHPSSLTDTQYF
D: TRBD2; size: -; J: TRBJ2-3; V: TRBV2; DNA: TGTGCCAGCAGTGACAGGGAGGGTACAGATACGCAGTATTTT; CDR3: CASSDREGTDTQYF
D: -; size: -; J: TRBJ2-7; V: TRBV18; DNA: TGTGCCAGCTCACCACAAGGAGGCCTCGAGCAGTACTTC; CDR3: CASSPQGGLEQYF
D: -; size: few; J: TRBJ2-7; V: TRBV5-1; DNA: TGCGCCAGCAGCTTGCGACCCTCCTACGAGCAGTACTTC; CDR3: CASSLRPSYEQYF
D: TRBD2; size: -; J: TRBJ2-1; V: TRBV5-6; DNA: TGTGCCAGCAGCAACGGGACTAGTAGCTCCTACAATGAGCAGTTCTTC; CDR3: CASSNGTSSSYNEQFF
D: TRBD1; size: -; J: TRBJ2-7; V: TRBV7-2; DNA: TGTGCCAGCAGCCTCAGGGGGAGCGAGCAGTACTTC; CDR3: CASSLRGSEQYF
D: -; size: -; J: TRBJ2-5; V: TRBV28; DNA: TGTGCCGACCTGGGGGCGGGAGATCAAGAGACCCAGTACTTC; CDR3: CADLGAGDQETQYF
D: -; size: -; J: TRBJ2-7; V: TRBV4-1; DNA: TGCGCCAGCAGCCAGGGGGGGGCCCGGGGTCGGTACGAGCAGTACTTC; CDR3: CASSQGGARGRYEQYF
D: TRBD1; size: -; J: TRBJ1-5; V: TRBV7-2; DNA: TGTGCCAGCAGCTTAGAGGACAGGGTGGGTCAGCCCCAGCATTTT; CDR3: CASSLEDRVGQPQHF
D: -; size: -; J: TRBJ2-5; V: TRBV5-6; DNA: TGTGCCAGCAGCCCGGACAGTTCGAATGGGGAGACCCAGTACTTC; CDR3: CASSPDSSNGETQYF
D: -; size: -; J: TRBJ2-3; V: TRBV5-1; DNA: TGCGCCAGCAGCTTGGGCGCGGATACGCAGTATTTT; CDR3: CASSLGADTQYF
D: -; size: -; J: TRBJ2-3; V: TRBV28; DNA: TGTGCCAGCAGAGCCCGGGACACCGGGATAGATACGCAGTATTTT; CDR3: CASRARDTGIDTQYF
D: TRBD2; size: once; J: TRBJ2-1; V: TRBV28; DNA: TGTGCCAGCAGCCAAACCATCACCGGGACTAGCGGGGTCTACAATGAGCAGTTCTTC; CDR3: CASSQTITGTSGVYNEQFF
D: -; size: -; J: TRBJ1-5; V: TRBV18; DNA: TGTGCCAGCTCACCACAGGTAGGCAATCAGCCCCAGCATTTT; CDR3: CASSPQVGNQPQHF
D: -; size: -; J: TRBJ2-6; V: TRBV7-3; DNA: TGTGCCAGCAGCTTATCAAGGGACCCTGGGGCCAACGTCCTGACTTTC; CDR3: CASSLSRDPGANVLTF
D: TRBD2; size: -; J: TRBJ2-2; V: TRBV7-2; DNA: TGTGCCAGCAGCACGGGACTAGCGGGGGCCGGGGAGCTGTTTTTT; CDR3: CASSTGLAGAGELFF
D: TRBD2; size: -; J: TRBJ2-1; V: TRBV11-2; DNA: TGTGCCAGCAGCTTAGGAAGCGGAGCGGGGACCTACAATGAGCAGTTCTTC; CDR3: CASSLGSGAGTYNEQFF
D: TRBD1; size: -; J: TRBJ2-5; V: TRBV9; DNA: TGTGCCAGCAGCCCGGGACAGGGGGTGAGGGGTCAAGAGACCCAGTACTTC; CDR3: CASSPGQGVRGQETQYF
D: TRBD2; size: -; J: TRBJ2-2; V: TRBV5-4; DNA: TGTGCCAGCAGCACCGGACTAGCGGGAGAGGGTGGGGAGCTGTTTTTT; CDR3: CASSTGLAGEGGELFF
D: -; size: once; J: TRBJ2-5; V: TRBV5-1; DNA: TGCGCCAGCAGCATCGGGACCGACCCTATTCAGGAGACCCAGTACTTC; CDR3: CASSIGTDPIQETQYF
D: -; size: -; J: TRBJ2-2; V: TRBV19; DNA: TGTGCCAGTAGTATAGATCGCGGTGACCGGGAGCTGTTTTTT; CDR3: CASSIDRGDRELFF
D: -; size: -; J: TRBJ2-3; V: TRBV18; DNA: TGTGCCAGCTCACCAGAGGTAGAGGGTACGCAGTATTTT; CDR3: CASSPEVEGTQYF
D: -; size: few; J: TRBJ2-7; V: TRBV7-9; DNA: TGTGCCAGCAGCCCCCCGGGGAACGAGCAGTACTTC; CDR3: CASSPPGNEQYF
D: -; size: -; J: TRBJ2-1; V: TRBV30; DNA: TGTGCCTGGAGTGCGACACCGGACAGCTCCTCCTACAATGAGCAGTTCTTC; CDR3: CAWSATPDSSSYNEQFF
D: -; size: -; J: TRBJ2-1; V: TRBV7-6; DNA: TGTGCCAGCAGCTTAGACCAGTACTACAATGAGCAGTTCTTC; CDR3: CASSLDQYYNEQFF
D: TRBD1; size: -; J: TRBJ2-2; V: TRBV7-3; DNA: TGTGCCAGCAGCTCACCAGGACAGGCCACCGGGGAGCTGTTTTTT; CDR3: CASSSPGQATGELFF
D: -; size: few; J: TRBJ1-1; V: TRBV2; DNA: TGTGCCAGCAGAGAGGACCAGAGCACTGAAGCTTTCTTT; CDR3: CASREDQSTEAFF
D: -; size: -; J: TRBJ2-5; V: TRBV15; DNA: TGTGCCACCAGCAGAGATCTAAGGGTGGGGCAAGAGACCCAGTACTTC; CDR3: CATSRDLRVGQETQYF
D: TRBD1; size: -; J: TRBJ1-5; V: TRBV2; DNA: TGTGCCAGCAGTGGGGACAGGGAGGGTCAGCCCCAGCATTTT; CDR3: CASSGDREGQPQHF
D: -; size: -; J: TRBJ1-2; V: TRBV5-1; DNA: TGCGCCAGCAGCTTGGTTTATCCCGCAGGGGACTATGGCTACACCTTC; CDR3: CASSLVYPAGDYGYTF